The next 29 T cell receptor beta chains were all read from a single sample in a study of human T cells and chemical hapten exposure (dated by TCRdb to about 2021). The meaning of the sample's time point label: patch test 2, 6 weeks after DPC sensitization. The treatment or condition label here, explained by the study, means: therapeutic diphenylcyclopropenone sensitization with weekly scalp DPC. Library creation used RACE. Sequencing took place on a NextSeq 500. TCRdb itself trimmed the public reads at Q25 with fastp, ran MiXCR and retained productive beta chains. Every entry covers one CDR3 protein and lists the most common genes and DNA from its rows. The sample table shows 360,000 or so distinct CDR3 sequences, and roughly 6.3% are seen once. Together, the top ten hold around 5.8% of the sample. The sequencing here drew on whole blood, taken in connection with sensitization to the hapten diphenylcyclopropenone (DPC). These receptors were obtained from a woman in her late teens or twenties with alopecia areata. Some clones in this sample may be carry-over from other donors' samples.

The chain carries TRBV6-1 and TRBJ1-2; D uncertain. The CDR3 extends over 13 amino acids. V lost 2 bases and J lost 4, with 8 bases in between. Germline V gene sequence: CDR1 MNHNS, CDR2 SASEGT. The CDR3 protein is CASSELGSYGYTF. Here the CDR3 DNA reads TGTGCCAGCAGTGAATTGGGCAGCTATGGCTACACCTTC.

This clonotype was seen more than once but under ten times. V is TRBV7-9 and J is TRBJ2-7; no reliable D call. Germline V gives CDR1 SEHNR, CDR2 FQNEAQ (reference sequence). V was clipped by 5 bases and J by 5 bases, with 7 bases between them. CDR3 length equals 11 residues. The CDR3 DNA reads TGTGCCAGCAGCCATCGGGACGAGCAGTACTTC. Its translation is CASSHRDEQYF.

This rearrangement joins TRBV6-2 or TRBV6-3 to TRBJ2-3, with 13 bases lining up with TRBD2. Germline V gives CDR1 MNHEY, CDR2 SVGEGT. Trimming cost V 0 bases and J 4 bases; bases outside gene matches: 7. This CDR3 has 18 amino acids. CDR3 in amino acids: CASSYSILAGGQSDTQYF. Written as DNA, the CDR3 is TGTGCCAGCAGTTACTCAATACTAGCGGGGGGGCAATCAGATACGCAGTATTTT.

J is TRBJ1-6 and V is TRBV12-3 or TRBV12-4; no reliable D call. This CDR3 is built from 14 residues. The germline V and J ends were trimmed by 5 bases and 5 bases, with 10 bases remaining between them. The CDR3 region has the DNA TGTGCCAGCAGTCTACAGAGGGATAATTCACCCCTCCACTTT. This gives the protein CASSLQRDNSPLHF.

The chain recombines TRBV25-1 with TRBJ2-1; a weak D match, TRBD2 (6 bases). The V and J ends lost 2 bases and 8 bases respectively, with 22 bases between them. The CDR3 runs to 17 residues. Germline-derived CDR1 and CDR2 are MGHDK and SYGVNS. CDR3 sequence reads: CASSEAFGRSKVDEQFF. CDR3 coding DNA: TGTGCCAGCAGTGAAGCTTTCGGGAGATCGAAGGTCGATGAGCAGTTCTTC.

The rearrangement uses TRBV4-3 and TRBJ1-4; 10 bases map to TRBD1. Germline V gives CDR1 LGHNA, CDR2 YSLEER. The CDR3 sequence is 21 residues long. The V and J ends lost 0 bases and 1 base, in that order; junction bases with no gene match: 14. The CDR3 reads CASSQDRLTGQGTRTNEKLFF. CDR3 coding DNA: TGCGCCAGCAGCCAAGATCGGCTTACGGGACAGGGGACGCGAACTAATGAAAAACTGTTTTTT.

By share of the sample, this clonotype is medium-sized. The J gene is TRBJ1-2, the V gene TRBV27; D unclear. Trimming left V 5 bases short and J 1 base short, with 11 bases between. The germline gives CDR1 MNHEY, CDR2 SMNVEV (reference sequence). The CDR3 has 14 residues. The CDR3 DNA sequence: TGTGCCAGCAGTCTGGATTACAGTAACTATGGCTACACCTTC. Encoded protein: CASSLDYSNYGYTF.

This clonotype was seen a few times. The chain has TRBV7-9 and TRBJ2-5; D is undetermined. Germline values: CDR1 SEHNR, CDR2 FQNEAQ (reference sequence). This CDR3 spans 14 amino acids. Trimming stripped 3 bases from V and 5 bases from J, with 13 bases between. CDR3 sequence (DNA): TGTGCCAGCAGCTTTAAACTCCTCAGGGAGACCCAGTACTTC. Encoded protein: CASSFKLLRETQYF.

This chain connects TRBV2 to TRBJ1-2, with a weak D call TRBD1 (5 bases). V was cut by 2 bases and J by 7 bases, with 17 bases left in between. CDR3 size: 15 residues. Germline V gene lookup returns CDR1 SNHLY and CDR2 FYNNEI. The CDR3 here is CASSEYQGSAGGYTF. The CDR3 DNA is TGTGCCAGCAGTGAATACCAGGGTTCAGCCGGTGGCTACACCTTC.

Many counts were recorded for this clonotype. This sequence joins TRBV5-4 and TRBJ1-2; 8 nucleotides align to TRBD1. The ends lost 5 bases at V and 8 bases at J; junction bases unmatched: 8. The CDR3 runs to 13 residues. Germline V gene data show CDR1 as SGHNT and CDR2 as YYREEE (reference sequence). DNA for the CDR3: TGTGCCAGCAGGCCAGGACAGGGAGGGGGCTACACCTTC. Amino acids: CASRPGQGGGYTF.

This clonotype was counted only a few times. This sequence joins TRBV2 and TRBJ2-2; D remains unclear. This CDR3 has 11 residues. Germline CDR1 and CDR2: SNHLY and FYNNEI. Trimming took off 8 bases at V and 6 bases at J, with 7 bases between the two ends. DNA for the CDR3: TGTGCCAGCCACTATGCCGGGGAGCTGTTTTTT. Amino acid sequence: CASHYAGELFF.

This clonotype was counted many times. J is TRBJ1-2 and V is TRBV3-1; D unresolved. The V gene's germline CDR1 is LGHDT and CDR2 YNNKEL (reference sequence). V was cut by 3 bases and J by 8 bases, with 13 bases left in between. The CDR3 has 13 residues. As DNA, the CDR3 is TGTGCCAGCAGCCAGAACAGTTACGACGGCTACACCTTC. Its protein product is CASSQNSYDGYTF.

This clonotype was picked up a small number of times. The genes are TRBV11-3 and TRBJ2-7, with 10 bases lining up with TRBD1. This CDR3 has 15 residues. Germline lookup yields CDR1 SGHNT and CDR2 YENEEA. J lost 8 bases, V lost 2 bases, and 9 bases had no gene match. CDR3 protein: CASSLSGTGEQKQYF. CDR3 sequence (DNA): TGTGCCAGCAGCTTATCGGGGACAGGGGAGCAAAAGCAGTACTTC.

The chain uses TRBV12-3 or TRBV12-4 and TRBJ2-4; D is possibly TRBD1 (6 bases). The CDR3 loop spans 15 amino acids. V gave up 1 base and J gave up 1 base, with 8 bases separating them. CDR3 nucleotides: TGTGCCAGCAGTTTAGTGGGGGCCGCCAAAAACATTCAGTACTTC. Residues: CASSLVGAAKNIQYF.

This clonotype was counted a few times. Compared with germline, one end of the junction differs, possibly owing to a read error. V gene TRBV5-4 combines with J gene TRBJ1-1; D ambiguous. This CDR3 is built from 14 residues. Germline V gene sequence: CDR1 SGHNT, CDR2 YYREEE (reference sequence). CDR3 coding DNA: TGTGCCAGCAGCCTGGGATCTCTGAAGACTGAAGCTTTCTTT. Translating gives CASSLGSLKTEAFF.

V and J are TRBV2 and TRBJ1-1, with 7 bases that match TRBD1. CDR3 length: 14 residues. Germline CDR1 and CDR2: SNHLY and FYNNEI. Trimming took 11 bases from V and 4 from J; bases not matched to a gene: 13. The CDR3 region is CASTGPKVGTEAFF. The CDR3 DNA is TGTGCCTCGACAGGGCCGAAAGTGGGCACTGAAGCTTTCTTT.

This clonotype has just a few counts. DNA for the CDR3: TGCGCCAGCAGCCATCCGGGACAGACCTACGAGCAGTACTTC. Its translation is CASSHPGQTYEQYF. The J gene is TRBJ2-7, the V gene TRBV5-1; 7 nucleotides line up with TRBD1. V was clipped by 4 bases and J by 2 bases; unmatched bases: 6. Germline loops: CDR1 SGHRS, CDR2 YFSETQ. The CDR3 spans 14 residues.

This chain joins TRBV7-2 and TRBJ1-6; D is ambiguous. Trimming took 4 bases from V and 4 from J, leaving 11 bases between them. The V gene's germline CDR1 is SGHTA and CDR2 FQGNSA. The CDR3 is 15 residues long. For the CDR3, the DNA is TGTGCCAGCAGCTCATGGACGGAGTATAATTCACCCCTCCACTTT. This translates into CASSSWTEYNSPLHF.

The table lists this clonotype with many counts. The gene calls are TRBV6-2 or TRBV6-3 and TRBJ1-1; no firm D call. Germline V gives CDR1 MNHEY, CDR2 SVGEGT. Trimming stripped 2 bases from V and 5 bases from J, with 6 bases between. CDR3 length: 12 amino acids. This chain's CDR3 is CASSYPETEAFF. The DNA for the CDR3 is TGTGCCAGCAGTTACCCAGAAACTGAAGCTTTCTTT.

This clonotype has just a few counts. The rearrangement uses TRBV12-3 or TRBV12-4 and TRBJ2-6; possibly TRBD1 for D (6 bases). Deletions cut 5 bases from V and 2 bases from J, with 13 bases between. This CDR3 region has 16 residues. Written as DNA, the CDR3 is TGTGCCAGCAGTCGTGAAACAGGGCCTGGGGCCAACGTCCTGACTTTC. Translation: CASSRETGPGANVLTF.

This clonotype was seen at least ten times. The rearrangement uses TRBV28 and TRBJ1-1; no clear D gene. The length of the CDR3 is 13 residues. CDR1 and CDR2 (germline): MDHEN, SYDVKM. Deletions cut 3 bases from V and 7 bases from J, with 12 bases between. CDR3 region: CASSFDPRVEAFF. The CDR3 DNA reads TGTGCCAGCAGTTTCGACCCGCGGGTTGAAGCTTTCTTT.

In this sample, this clonotype turned up many times. The chain joins TRBV3-1 to TRBJ1-1; the D gene is possibly TRBD1 (5 bases). The germline CDR1 and CDR2 sequences are LGHDT and YNNKEL (reference sequence). V shed 2 bases and J shed 4 bases, with 11 bases lying between them. This CDR3 contains 14 residues. CDR3 DNA: TGTGCCAGCAGCCAACGCGGGACTGCCACTGAAGCTTTCTTT. It translates to CASSQRGTATEAFF. Supplemented by reference TRBV3-1 and TRBJ1-1, the full variable domain reads DTAVSQTPKYLVTQMGNDKSIKCEQNLGHDTMYWYKQDSKKFLKIMFSYNNKELIINETVPNRFSPKSPDKAHLNLHINSLELGDSAVYFCASSQRGTATEAFFGQGTRLTVV.

There are many counts of this clonotype. This chain uses TRBV28 with TRBJ1-3; D gene unclear. Deletions cut 3 bases from V and 2 bases from J, with 17 bases between. The length of the CDR3 is 17 residues. The germline gives CDR1 MDHEN, CDR2 SYDVKM. CDR3 amino acids: CASSFYAHTGPGNTIYF. As DNA, the CDR3 is TGTGCCAGCAGTTTTTACGCCCACACCGGACCTGGAAACACCATATATTTT.

In this sample, this clonotype turned up many times. V usage is TRBV12-3 or TRBV12-4 and J usage is TRBJ1-2; no clear D gene. The CDR3 totals 13 residues. The ends were cut back, 3 bases at V and 6 bases at J, with 11 bases in the middle. Here the CDR3 DNA reads TGTGCCAGCAGTTTGGGTCTCGGGCATGGCTACACCTTC. Amino acid sequence: CASSLGLGHGYTF.

This clonotype was found many times. The chain uses TRBV10-1 and TRBJ2-7; D is possibly TRBD1 (6 bases). This CDR3 contains 15 residues. The germline V gene has CDR1 WNHNN and CDR2 SYGVQD (reference sequence). Trimming left V 8 bases short and J 2 bases short, with 19 bases between. CDR3 sequence reads: CASVLQDSMPYEQYF. In DNA form, the CDR3 reads TGCGCCAGCGTCTTACAGGACAGTATGCCCTACGAGCAGTACTTC.

The rearrangement uses TRBV20-1 and TRBJ1-5; TRBD1 aligns across 10 bases. The ends lost 3 bases at V and 6 bases at J; junction bases unmatched: 11. The CDR3 covers 16 residues. Germline V gene sequence: CDR1 DFQATT, CDR2 SNEGSKA (reference sequence). DNA of the CDR3: TGCAGTGCTAGGAATCGGGACAGGGGTGTTTTTCAGCCCCAGCATTTT. As protein: CSARNRDRGVFQPQHF.

This clonotype has a count of ten or more. This rearrangement joins TRBV3-1 to TRBJ1-2; the D is unclear. The CDR3 has 13 amino acids. Looked up from germline, CDR1 is LGHDT and CDR2 is YNNKEL (reference sequence). Trimming cost V 4 bases and J 6 bases, with 12 bases left between them. The CDR3 protein is CASSPVSQDGYTF. The CDR3 DNA reads as TGTGCCAGCAGCCCCGTGAGCCAGGATGGCTACACCTTC.

This clonotype was picked up a small number of times. The chain is built from TRBV7-9 and TRBJ2-7, with 10 nucleotides matching TRBD2. The CDR3 runs 17 residues. The trim removed 1 base at V and 2 bases at J, leaving 8 bases unmatched. Germline loops: CDR1 SEHNR, CDR2 FQNEAQ (reference sequence). The CDR3 nucleotides are TGTGCCAGCAGCTTAGGTCGTGCTAGCGGGGGCCCCTACGAGCAGTACTTC. Translating gives CASSLGRASGGPYEQYF.

This clonotype was observed many times. This chain uses TRBV5-6 with TRBJ1-5; TRBD1 aligns across 10 bases. This CDR3 region has 17 residues. The germline V gene encodes CDR1 SGHDT and CDR2 YYEEEE. J was trimmed by 6 bases and V by 5 bases; bases with no gene match: 14. The CDR3 nucleotides are TGTGCCAGCAGTCCAAATTCGGGACAGGGGTTTACTCAGCCCCAGCATTTT. This encodes CASSPNSGQGFTQPQHF.